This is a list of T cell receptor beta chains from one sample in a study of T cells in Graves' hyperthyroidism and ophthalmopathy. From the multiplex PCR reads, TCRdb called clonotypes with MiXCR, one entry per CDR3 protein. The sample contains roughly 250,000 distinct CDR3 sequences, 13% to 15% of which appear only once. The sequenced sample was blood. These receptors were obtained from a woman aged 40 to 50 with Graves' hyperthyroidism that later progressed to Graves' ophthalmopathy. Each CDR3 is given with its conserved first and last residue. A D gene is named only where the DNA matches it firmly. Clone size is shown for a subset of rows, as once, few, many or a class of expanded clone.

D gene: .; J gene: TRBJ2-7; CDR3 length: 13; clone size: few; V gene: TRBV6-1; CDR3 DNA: TGTGCCAGCACGTCGGGGATGGGCCGGGAGCAGTACTTC; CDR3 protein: CASTSGMGREQYF
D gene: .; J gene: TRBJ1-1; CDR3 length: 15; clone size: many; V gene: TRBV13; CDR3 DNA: TGTGCCAGCAGCCCGGCCACGGGCAGGACCACTGAAGCTTTCTTT; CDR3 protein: CASSPATGRTTEAFF
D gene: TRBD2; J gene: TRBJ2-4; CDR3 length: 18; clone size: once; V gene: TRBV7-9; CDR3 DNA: TGTGCCAGCAGCCGAGTCGGGACTAGCGGGAGGGAATTGAACATTCAGTACTTC; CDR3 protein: CASSRVGTSGRELNIQYF
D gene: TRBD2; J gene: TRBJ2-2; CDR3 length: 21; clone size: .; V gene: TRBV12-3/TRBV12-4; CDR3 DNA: TGTGCCAGCAGTTTTCTCCCGGCTAGCGGGAGTTCGAGTAACAACAGCGGGGAGCTGTTTTTT; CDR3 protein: CASSFLPASGSSSNNSGELFF
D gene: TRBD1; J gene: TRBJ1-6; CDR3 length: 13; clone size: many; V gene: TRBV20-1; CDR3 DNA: TGCAGTGCTAGCCGGGACAGGGGTTCACCCCTCCACTTT; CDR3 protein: CSASRDRGSPLHF
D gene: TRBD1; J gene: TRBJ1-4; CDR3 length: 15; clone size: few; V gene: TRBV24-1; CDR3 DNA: TGTGCCACCAGTGTAGGGACAGGGGCTAATGAAAAACTGTTTTTT; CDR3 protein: CATSVGTGANEKLFF
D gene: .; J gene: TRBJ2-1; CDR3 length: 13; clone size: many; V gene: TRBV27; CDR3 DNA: TGTGCCAGCAGTTTATCACAACAGAATGAGCAGTTCTTC; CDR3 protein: CASSLSQQNEQFF
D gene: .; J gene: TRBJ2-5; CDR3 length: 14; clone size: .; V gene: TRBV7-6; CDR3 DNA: TGTGCCAGCAGCAATCGATACAACGAAGAGACCCAGTACTTC; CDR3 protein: CASSNRYNEETQYF
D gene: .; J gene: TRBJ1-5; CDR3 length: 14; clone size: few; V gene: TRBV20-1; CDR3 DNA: TGCAGTGCTAGAGGCACTTACAGCAATCAGCCCCAGCATTTT; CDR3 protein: CSARGTYSNQPQHF
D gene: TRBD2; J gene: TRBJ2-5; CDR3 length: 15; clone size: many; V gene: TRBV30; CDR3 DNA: TGTGCCTGGAGCGGCGGACTAGCGGGAAAAGAGACCCAGTACTTC; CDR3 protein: CAWSGGLAGKETQYF
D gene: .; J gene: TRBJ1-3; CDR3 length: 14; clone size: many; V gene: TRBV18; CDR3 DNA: TGTGCCAGCTCACCGACAGAGGCTGGAAACACCATATATTTT; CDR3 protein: CASSPTEAGNTIYF
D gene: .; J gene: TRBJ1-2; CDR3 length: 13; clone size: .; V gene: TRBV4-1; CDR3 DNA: TGCGCCAGCAGCCAAGATCCAAGGGTCGGCTACACCTTC; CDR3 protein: CASSQDPRVGYTF
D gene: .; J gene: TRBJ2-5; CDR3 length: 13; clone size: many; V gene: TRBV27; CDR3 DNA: TGTGCCAGCAGTTTATGGACGGGGGAGACCCAGTACTTC; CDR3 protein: CASSLWTGETQYF
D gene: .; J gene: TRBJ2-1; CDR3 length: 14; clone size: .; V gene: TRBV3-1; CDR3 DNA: TGTGCCAGCAGCACGGAGGGAGGAAGCGATGAGCAGTTCTTC; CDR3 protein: CASSTEGGSDEQFF
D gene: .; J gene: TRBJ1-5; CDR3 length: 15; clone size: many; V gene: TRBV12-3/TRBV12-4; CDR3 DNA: TGTGCCAGCAGACGTACAGGGTACAGCAATCAGCCCCAGCATTTT; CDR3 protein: CASRRTGYSNQPQHF
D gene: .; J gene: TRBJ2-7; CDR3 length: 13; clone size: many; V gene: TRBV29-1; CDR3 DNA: TGCAGCGTTGAAGATCCGGGCAGCTACGAGCAGTACTTC; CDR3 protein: CSVEDPGSYEQYF
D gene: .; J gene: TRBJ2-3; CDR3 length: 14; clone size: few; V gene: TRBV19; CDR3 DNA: TGTGCCAGTAGACGAGACAGGTGGACAGATACGCAGTATTTT; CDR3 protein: CASRRDRWTDTQYF
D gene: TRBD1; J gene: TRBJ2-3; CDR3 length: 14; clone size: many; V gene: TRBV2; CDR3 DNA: TGTGCCAGCCTGGACAGGGGGATAACAGATACGCAGTATTTT; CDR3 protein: CASLDRGITDTQYF
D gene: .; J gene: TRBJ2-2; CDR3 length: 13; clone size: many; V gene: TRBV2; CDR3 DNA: TGTGCCAGCAGCCTTGGGAACACCGGGGAGCTGTTTTTT; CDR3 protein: CASSLGNTGELFF
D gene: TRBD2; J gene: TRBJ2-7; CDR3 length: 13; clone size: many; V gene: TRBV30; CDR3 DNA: TGTGCCTGGGGGTACCTAGCGGGCTACGAGCAGTACTTC; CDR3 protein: CAWGYLAGYEQYF
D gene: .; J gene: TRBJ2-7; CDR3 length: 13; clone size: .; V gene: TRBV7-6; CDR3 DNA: TGTGCCAGCAGCTTAGACGTCCGCTACGAGCAGTACTTC; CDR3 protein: CASSLDVRYEQYF
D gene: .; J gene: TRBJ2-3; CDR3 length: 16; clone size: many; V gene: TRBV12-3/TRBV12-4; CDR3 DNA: TGTGCCAGCAGTCTCCACTCAGGAAGGGTCCAAGATACGCAGTATTTT; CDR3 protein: CASSLHSGRVQDTQYF
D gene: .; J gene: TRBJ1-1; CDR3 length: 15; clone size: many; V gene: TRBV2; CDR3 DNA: TGTGCCAGCAGTGATGTCTGGCCAGGGAACACTGAAGCTTTCTTT; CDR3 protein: CASSDVWPGNTEAFF
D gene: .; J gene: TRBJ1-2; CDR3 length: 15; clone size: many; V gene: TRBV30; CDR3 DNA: TGTGCCTGGACCCCCCGTGGTTCCGCTTGGTATGGCTACACCTTC; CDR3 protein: CAWTPRGSAWYGYTF
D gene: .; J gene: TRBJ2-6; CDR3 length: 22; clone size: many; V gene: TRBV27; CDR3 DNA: TGTGCCAGCAGTTTATCCGTCGGTTCCCACAGGTGTCTCCTCTCTGGGGCCAACGTCCTGACTTTC; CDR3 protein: CASSLSVGSHRCLLSGANVLTF
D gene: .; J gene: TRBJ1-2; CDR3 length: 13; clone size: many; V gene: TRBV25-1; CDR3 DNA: TGTGCCAGCAGTGAATGGTGGAACTATGGCTACACCTTC; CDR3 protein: CASSEWWNYGYTF
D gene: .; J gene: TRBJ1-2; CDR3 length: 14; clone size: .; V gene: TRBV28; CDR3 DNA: TGTGCCAGCAGTTTCCGGGACAATTACTATGGCTACACCTTC; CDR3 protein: CASSFRDNYYGYTF
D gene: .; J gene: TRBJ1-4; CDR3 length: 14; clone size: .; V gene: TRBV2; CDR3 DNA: TGTGCCAGCAGTGATGGCGTAGGGGCTGAAAAACTGTTTTTT; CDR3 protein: CASSDGVGAEKLFF
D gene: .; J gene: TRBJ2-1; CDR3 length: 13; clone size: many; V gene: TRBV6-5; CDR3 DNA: TGTGCCAGCAGTTACTCAAAGGCCTATGAGCAGTTCTTC; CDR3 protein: CASSYSKAYEQFF
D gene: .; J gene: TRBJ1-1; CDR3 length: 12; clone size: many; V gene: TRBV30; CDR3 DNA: TGTGCCCGGAGGAGGGGTCCCACTGAAGCTTTCTTT; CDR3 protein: CARRRGPTEAFF
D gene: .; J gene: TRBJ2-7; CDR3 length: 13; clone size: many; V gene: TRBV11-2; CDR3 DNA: TGTGCCAGCAGCTTAGATCGGGGCTACGAGCAGTACTTC; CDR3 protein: CASSLDRGYEQYF
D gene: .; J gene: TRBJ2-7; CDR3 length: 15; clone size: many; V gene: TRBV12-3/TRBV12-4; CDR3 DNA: TGTGCCAGCAGTTTAGGGGGCAGACCAGACTACGAGCAGTACTTC; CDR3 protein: CASSLGGRPDYEQYF
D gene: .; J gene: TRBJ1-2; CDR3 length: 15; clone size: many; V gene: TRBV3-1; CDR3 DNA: TGTGCCAGCAGCCAGGCTGCGGACGGCAACTATGGCTACACCTTC; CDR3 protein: CASSQAADGNYGYTF
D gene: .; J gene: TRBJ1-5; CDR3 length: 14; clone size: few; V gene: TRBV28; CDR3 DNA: TGTGCCAGCTCCGCTGGGCTAAGCAATCAGCCCCAGCATTTT; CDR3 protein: CASSAGLSNQPQHF
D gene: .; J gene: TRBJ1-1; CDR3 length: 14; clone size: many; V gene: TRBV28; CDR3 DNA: TGTGCCAGCAGTTTATGGGGGCGGAACACTGAAGCTTTCTTT; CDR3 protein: CASSLWGRNTEAFF
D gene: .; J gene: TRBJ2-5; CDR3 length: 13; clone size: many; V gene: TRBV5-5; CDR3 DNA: TGTGCCAGCAGCCTACAGGGTGGGGAGACCCAGTACTTC; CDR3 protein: CASSLQGGETQYF
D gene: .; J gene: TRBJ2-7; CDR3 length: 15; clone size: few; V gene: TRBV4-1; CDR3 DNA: TGCGCCAGCAGCCAAGTCAACCGACCGGCCTACGAGCAGTACTTC; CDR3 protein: CASSQVNRPAYEQYF
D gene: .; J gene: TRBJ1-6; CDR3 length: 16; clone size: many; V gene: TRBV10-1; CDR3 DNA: TGCGCCAGCAGTGAGTGGAGGGACCCGGGGGATTCACCCCTCCACTTT; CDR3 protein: CASSEWRDPGDSPLHF
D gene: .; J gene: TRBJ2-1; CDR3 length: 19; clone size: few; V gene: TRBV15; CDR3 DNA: TGTGCCACCAGCAGAGTCGGCTTTGGTAGACATCCCCCCTACAATGAGCAGTTCTTC; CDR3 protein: CATSRVGFGRHPPYNEQFF
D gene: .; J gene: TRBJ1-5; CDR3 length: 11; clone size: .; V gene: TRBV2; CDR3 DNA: TGTGCCAGCAGCGAGATTCAGCCCCAGCATTTT; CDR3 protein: CASSEIQPQHF
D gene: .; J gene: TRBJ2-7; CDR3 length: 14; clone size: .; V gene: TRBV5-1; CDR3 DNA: TGCGCCAGCAGCTTGGAAGGCAGGGTCTACGAGCAGTACTTC; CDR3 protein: CASSLEGRVYEQYF
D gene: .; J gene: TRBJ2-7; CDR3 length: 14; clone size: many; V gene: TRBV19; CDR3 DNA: TGTGCCAGCAGTCCCGGGACAACCTCCTACGAGCAGTACTTC; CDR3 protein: CASSPGTTSYEQYF
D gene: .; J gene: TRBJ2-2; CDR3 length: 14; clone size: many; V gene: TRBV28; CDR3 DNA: TGTGCCAGCAGTTTATACTCCTTAAACGGGGAGCTGTTTTTT; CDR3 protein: CASSLYSLNGELFF
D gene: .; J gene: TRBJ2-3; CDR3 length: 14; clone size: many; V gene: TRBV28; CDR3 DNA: TGTGCCAGCAGTTTGGGAGAAAGGGCAGATACGCAGTATTTT; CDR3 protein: CASSLGERADTQYF
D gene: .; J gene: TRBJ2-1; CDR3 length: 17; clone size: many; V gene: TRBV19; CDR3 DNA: TGTGCCAGTAGTATAGATTTACTTCCTAGCTCCTACAATGAGCAGTTCTTC; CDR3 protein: CASSIDLLPSSYNEQFF
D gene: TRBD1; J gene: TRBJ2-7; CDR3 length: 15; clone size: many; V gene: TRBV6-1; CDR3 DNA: TGTGCCAGCAGTCCCTTAGGGGGCCCGCCCTACGAGCAGTACTTC; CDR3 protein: CASSPLGGPPYEQYF
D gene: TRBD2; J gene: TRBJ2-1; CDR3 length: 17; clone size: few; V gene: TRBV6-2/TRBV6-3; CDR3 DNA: TGTGCCAGCAGTATAGTTATCAGGGGAAAGGCGGGAGGCGAGCAGTTCTTC; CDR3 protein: CASSIVIRGKAGGEQFF
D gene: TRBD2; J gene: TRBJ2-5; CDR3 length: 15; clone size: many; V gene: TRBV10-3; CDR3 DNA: TGTGCCACCCGACCTACTAGCGGGAGGACAGAGACCCAGTACTTC; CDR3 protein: CATRPTSGRTETQYF
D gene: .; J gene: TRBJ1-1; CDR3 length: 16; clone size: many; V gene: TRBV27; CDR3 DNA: TGTGCCAGCAGTTGGGGGGGGGTCCCCTTGAACACTGAAGCTTTCTTT; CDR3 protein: CASSWGGVPLNTEAFF
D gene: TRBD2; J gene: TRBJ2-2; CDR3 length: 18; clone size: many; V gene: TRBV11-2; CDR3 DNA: TGTGCCAGCAGCTTAGAGGCTGTGGCGGGAGGGAGGACCGGGGAGCTGTTTTTT; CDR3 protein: CASSLEAVAGGRTGELFF
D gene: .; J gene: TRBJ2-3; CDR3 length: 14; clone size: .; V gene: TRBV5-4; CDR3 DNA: TGTGCCAGCAGCTTGCTAGCCCCCACAGATACGCAGTATTTT; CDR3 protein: CASSLLAPTDTQYF
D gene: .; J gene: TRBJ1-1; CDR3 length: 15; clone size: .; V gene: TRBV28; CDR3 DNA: TGTGCCAGCGATGCCCCGCGGGGGGCGGGCACTGAAGCTTTCTTT; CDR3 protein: CASDAPRGAGTEAFF
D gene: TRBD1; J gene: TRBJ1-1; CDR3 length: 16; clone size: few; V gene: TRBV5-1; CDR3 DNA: TGCGCCAGCAGCTTGGGACAGGGGGAAGGGAACACTGAAGCTTTCTTT; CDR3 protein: CASSLGQGEGNTEAFF
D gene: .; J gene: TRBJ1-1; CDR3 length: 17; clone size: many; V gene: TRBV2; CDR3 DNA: TGTGCCAGCAGTGCCCGGGTCTATTTGTCGGGGGACACTGAAGCTTTCTTT; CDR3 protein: CASSARVYLSGDTEAFF
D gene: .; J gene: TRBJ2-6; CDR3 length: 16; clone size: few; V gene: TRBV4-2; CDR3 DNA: TGTGCCAGCAGCCGTTCCCAGGGAACCGGGGCCAACGTCCTGACTTTC; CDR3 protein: CASSRSQGTGANVLTF
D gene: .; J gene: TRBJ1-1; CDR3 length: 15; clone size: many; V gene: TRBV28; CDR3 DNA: TGTGCCAGCAGTCTCCGCGGGGGCCCGAACACTGAAGCTTTCTTT; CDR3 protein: CASSLRGGPNTEAFF
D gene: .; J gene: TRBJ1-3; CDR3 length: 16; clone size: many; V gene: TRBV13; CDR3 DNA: TGTGCCAGCAGCGGTACGGGCCCAACCTCTGGAAACACCATATATTTT; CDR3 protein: CASSGTGPTSGNTIYF
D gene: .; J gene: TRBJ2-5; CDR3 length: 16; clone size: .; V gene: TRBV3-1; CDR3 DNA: TGTACCAGCAGTCTACACGATCCTGGGATGAGAGAGACCCAGTACTTC; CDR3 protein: CTSSLHDPGMRETQYF
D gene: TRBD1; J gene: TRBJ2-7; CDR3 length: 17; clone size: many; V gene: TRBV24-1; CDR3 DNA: TGTGCCACCGCTGGGACAGGGGGCGAGTTGAGGTCCTACGAGCAGTACTTC; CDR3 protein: CATAGTGGELRSYEQYF
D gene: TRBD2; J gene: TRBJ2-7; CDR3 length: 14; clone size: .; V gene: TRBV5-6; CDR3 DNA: TGTGCCAGCAGCTTAGCGGGATTTCTCTACGAGCAGTACTTC; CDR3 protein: CASSLAGFLYEQYF